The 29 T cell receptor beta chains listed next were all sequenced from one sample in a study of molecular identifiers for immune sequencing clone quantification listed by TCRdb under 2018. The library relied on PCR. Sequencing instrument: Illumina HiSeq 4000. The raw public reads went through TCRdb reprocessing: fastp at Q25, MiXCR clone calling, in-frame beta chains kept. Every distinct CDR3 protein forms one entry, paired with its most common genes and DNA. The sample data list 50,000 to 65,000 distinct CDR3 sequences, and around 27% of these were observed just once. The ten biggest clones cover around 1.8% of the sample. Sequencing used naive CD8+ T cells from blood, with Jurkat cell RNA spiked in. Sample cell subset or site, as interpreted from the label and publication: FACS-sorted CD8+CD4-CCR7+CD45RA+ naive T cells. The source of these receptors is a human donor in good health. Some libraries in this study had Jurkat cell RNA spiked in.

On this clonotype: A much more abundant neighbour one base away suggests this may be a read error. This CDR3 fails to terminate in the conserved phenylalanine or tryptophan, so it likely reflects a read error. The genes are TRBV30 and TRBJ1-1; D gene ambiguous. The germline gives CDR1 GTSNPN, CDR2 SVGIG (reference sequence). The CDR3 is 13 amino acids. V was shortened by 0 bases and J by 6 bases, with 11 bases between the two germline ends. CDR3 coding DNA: TGTGCCTGGAGTGTACTTTTTGGCGCTGAAGCTTTCCTT. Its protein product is CAWSVLFGAEAFL.

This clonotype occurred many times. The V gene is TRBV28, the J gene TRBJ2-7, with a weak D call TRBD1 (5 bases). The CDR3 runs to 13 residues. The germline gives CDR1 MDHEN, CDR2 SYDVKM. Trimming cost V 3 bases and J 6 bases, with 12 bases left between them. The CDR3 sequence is CASSFGGAREQYF. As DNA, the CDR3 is TGTGCCAGCAGTTTTGGTGGGGCGCGCGAGCAGTACTTC.

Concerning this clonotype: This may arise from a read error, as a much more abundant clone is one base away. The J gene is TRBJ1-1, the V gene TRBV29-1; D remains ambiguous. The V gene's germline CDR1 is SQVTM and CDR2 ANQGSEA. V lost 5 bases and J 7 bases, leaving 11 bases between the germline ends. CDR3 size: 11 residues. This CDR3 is CSVQRQLEAFF. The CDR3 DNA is TGCAGCGTTCAGAGGCAGCTTGAAGCTTTCTTT.

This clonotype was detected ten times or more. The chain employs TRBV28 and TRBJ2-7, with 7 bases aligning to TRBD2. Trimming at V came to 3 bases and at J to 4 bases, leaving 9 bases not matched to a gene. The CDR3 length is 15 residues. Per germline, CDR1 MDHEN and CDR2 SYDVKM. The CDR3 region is CASSFFGGGPYEQYF. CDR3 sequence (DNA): TGTGCCAGCAGTTTTTTCGGGGGAGGGCCTTACGAGCAGTACTTC.

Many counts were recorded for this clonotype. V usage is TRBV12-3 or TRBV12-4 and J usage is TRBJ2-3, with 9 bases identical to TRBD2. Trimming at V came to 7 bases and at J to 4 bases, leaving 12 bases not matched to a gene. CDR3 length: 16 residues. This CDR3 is CASTPSGGPNADTQYF. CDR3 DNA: TGTGCCAGCACACCAAGCGGGGGGCCTAATGCAGATACGCAGTATTTT.

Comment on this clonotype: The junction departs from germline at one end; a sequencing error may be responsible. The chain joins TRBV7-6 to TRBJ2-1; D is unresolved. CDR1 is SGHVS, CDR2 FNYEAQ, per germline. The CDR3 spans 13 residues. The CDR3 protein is CTSSPGPPDEQFF. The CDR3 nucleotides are TGTACCAGCAGCCCCGGACCCCCCGATGAGCAGTTCTTC.

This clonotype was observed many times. The CDR3 DNA sequence: TGTGCCACCAGTGATCCCGGGACTAGCCACGAGCAGTACTTC. Translation gives CATSDPGTSHEQYF. J is TRBJ2-7 and V is TRBV24-1; 9 positions match TRBD2. CDR1 and CDR2 from the germline V gene are KGHDR and SFDVKD. With V trimmed by 3 bases and J by 5 bases, 4 bases remained unmatched. The CDR3 has 14 amino acids.

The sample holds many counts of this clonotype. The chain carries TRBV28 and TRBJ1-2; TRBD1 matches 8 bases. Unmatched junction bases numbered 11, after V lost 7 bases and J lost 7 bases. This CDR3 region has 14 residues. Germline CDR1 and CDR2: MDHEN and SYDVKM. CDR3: CASTPGTGGLGYTF. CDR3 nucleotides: TGTGCCAGCACCCCCGGGACAGGCGGTCTTGGCTACACCTTC.

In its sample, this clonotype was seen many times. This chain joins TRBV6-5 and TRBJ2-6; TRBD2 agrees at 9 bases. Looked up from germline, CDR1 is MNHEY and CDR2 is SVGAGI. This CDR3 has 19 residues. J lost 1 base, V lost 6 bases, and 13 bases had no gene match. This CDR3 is CASSRGFGSGSSGANVLTF. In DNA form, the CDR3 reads TGTGCCAGCAGCCGGGGTTTCGGTAGCGGGAGTTCTGGGGCCAACGTCCTGACTTTC.

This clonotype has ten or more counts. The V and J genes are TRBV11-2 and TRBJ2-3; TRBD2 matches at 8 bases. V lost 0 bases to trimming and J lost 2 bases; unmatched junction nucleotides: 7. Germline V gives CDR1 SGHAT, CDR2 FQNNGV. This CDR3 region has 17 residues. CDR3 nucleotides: TGTGCCAGCAGCTTAGAGGGTAGCGGGGTTTTCACAGATACGCAGTATTTT. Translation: CASSLEGSGVFTDTQYF.

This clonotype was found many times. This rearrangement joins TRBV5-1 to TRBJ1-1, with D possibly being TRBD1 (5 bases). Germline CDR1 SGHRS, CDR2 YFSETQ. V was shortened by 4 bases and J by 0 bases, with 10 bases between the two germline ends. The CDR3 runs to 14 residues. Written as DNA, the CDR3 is TGCGCCAGCAGCCCGGACATATTGAACACTGAAGCTTTCTTT. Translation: CASSPDILNTEAFF.

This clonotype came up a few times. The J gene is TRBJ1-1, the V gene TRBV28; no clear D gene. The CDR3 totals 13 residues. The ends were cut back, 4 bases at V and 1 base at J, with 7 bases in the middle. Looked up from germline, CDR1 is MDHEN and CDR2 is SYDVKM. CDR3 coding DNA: TGTGCCAGCAGTTATCGGGGGAACACTGAAGCTTTCTTT. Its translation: CASSYRGNTEAFF.

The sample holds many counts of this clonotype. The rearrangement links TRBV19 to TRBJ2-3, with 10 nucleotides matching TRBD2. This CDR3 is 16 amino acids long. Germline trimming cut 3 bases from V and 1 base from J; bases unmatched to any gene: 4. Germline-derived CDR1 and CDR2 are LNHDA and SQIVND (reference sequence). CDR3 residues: CASSILAGARTDTQYF. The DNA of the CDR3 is TGTGCCAGTAGTATTCTAGCGGGGGCTCGCACAGATACGCAGTATTTT.

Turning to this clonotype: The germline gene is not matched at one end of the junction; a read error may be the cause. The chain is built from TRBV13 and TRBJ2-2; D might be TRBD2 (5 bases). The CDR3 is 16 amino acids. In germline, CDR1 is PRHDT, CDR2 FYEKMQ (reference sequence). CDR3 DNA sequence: TGTGCCAGCAGCCCCCAGATCGGGCGTGACACCGGGGAGCTGCTTTTT. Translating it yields CASSPQIGRDTGELLF.

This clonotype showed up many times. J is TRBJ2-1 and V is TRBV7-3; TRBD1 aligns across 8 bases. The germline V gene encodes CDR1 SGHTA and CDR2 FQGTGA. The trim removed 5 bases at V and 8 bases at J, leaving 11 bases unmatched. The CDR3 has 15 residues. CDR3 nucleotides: TGTGCCAGCAGCCCAATCCAGGGGGCGCTGGATGAGCAGTTCTTC. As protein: CASSPIQGALDEQFF.

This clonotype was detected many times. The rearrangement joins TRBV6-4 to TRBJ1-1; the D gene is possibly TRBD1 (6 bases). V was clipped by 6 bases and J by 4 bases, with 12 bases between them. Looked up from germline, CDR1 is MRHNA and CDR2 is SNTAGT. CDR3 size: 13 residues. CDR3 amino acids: CASSRTVGTEAFF. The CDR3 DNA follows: TGTGCCAGCAGCAGGACAGTAGGCACTGAAGCTTTCTTT.

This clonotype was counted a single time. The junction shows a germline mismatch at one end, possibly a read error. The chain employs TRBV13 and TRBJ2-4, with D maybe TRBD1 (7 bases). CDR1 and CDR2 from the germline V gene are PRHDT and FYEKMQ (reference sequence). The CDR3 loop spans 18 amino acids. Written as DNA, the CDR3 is TGTGCCTGCAGCTTATGGTCAGGGGGGTGGTCGGCCAAAAACATTCAGTACTTC. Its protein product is CACSLWSGGWSAKNIQYF.

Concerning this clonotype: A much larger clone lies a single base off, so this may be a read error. The CDR3 sequence: CASSLGFYYNEQFF. The CDR3 DNA follows: TGTGCCAGCAGCTTAGGGTTTTACTACAATGAGCAGTTCTTC. The chain recombines TRBV7-2 with TRBJ2-1; D is undetermined. Trimming took 1 base from V and 3 from J, leaving 7 bases between them. The germline V gene has CDR1 SGHTA and CDR2 FQGNSA. The CDR3 spans 14 residues.

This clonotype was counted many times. The CDR3 protein is CASSGTGPQPQHF. CDR3 bases: TGCGCCAGCTCCGGGACAGGGCCCCAGCCCCAGCATTTT. The gene calls are TRBV10-2 and TRBJ1-5, with 9 bases that match TRBD1. The CDR3 totals 13 residues. The germline V gene has CDR1 WSHSY and CDR2 SAAADI. V lost 8 bases to trimming and J lost 7 bases; unmatched junction nucleotides: 6.

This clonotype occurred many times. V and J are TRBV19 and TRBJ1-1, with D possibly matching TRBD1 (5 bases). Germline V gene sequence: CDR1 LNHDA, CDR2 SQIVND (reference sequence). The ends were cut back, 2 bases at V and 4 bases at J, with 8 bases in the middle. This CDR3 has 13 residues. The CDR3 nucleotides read TGTGCCAGTAGTATATGGGGCGGCACTGAAGCTTTCTTT. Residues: CASSIWGGTEAFF.

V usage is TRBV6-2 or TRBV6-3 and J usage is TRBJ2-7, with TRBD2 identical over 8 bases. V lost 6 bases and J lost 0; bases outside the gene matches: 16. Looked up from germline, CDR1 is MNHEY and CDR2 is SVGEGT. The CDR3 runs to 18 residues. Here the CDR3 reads CASRLTSGRYSNSYEQYF. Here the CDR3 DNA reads TGTGCCAGCAGGCTCACTAGCGGCAGGTACTCAAACTCCTACGAGCAGTACTTC.

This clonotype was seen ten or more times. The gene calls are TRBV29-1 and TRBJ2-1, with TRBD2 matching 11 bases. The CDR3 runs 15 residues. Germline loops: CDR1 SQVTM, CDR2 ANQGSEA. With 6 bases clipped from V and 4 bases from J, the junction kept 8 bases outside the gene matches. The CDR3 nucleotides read TGCAGCGTCGACCATAGCGGGAGGGTGTACAATGAGCAGTTCTTC. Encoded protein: CSVDHSGRVYNEQFF.

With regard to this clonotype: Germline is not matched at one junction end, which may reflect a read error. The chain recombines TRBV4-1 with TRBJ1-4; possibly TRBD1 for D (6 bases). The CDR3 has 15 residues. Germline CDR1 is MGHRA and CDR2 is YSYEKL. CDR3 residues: CASSQVAGASEKLFF. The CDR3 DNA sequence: TGCGCCAGCAGCCAAGTTGCAGGGGCGTCTGAAAAACTTTTTTTT.

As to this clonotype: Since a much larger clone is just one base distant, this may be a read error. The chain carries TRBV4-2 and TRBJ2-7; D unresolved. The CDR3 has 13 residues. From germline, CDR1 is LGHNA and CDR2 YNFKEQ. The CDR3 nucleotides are TGTGCCAGCAGCCAAGAAAAGTTCTACAAGCAGTACTTC. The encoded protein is CASSQEKFYKQYF.

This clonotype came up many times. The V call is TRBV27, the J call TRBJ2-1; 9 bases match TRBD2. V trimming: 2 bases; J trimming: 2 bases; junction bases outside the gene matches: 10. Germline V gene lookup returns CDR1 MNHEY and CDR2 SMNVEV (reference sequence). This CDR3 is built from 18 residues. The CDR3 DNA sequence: TGTGCCAGCAGTTTAATTTTAGGGGGCGGGGGGGCCTACAATGAGCAGTTCTTC. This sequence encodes CASSLILGGGGAYNEQFF.

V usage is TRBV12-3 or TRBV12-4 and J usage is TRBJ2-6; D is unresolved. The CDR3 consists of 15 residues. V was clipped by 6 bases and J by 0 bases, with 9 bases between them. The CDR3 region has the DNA TGTGCCAGCAGGGTGGGTCACTCTGGGGCCAACGTCCTGACTTTC. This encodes CASRVGHSGANVLTF.

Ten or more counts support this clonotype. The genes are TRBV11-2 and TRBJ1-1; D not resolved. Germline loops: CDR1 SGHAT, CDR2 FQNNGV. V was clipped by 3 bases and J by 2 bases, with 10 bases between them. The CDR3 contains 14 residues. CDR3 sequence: CASSFGAGNTEAFF. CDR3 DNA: TGTGCCAGCAGCTTCGGTGCAGGAAACACTGAAGCTTTCTTT.

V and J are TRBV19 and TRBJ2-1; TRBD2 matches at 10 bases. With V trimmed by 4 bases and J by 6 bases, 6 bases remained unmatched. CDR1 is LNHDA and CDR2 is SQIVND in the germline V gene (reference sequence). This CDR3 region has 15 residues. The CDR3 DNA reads TGTGCCAGTAGTACCCCAGCGGGAGGGGTCAATGAGCAGTTCTTC. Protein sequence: CASSTPAGGVNEQFF.

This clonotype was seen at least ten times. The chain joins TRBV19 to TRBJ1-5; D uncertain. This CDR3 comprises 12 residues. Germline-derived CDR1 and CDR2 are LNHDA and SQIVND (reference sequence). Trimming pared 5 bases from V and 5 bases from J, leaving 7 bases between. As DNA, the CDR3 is TGTGCCAGTAGTTGGGAGGATCAGCCCCAGCATTTT. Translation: CASSWEDQPQHF.